This entry describes one T cell receptor (beta chain). This sample was taken from a study of blood T cell repertoires in COVID-19. Study at large: From the United States, Italy and Spain came samples of acute and convalescent COVID-19. The cDNA or gDNA used as material had been derived from T cells, B-cell-depleted T cells, or PBMCs.

Authors' processing steps: Researchers report that nucleated cell counts were estimated from reference gene primer amplification. Assay: immunoSEQ multiplex PCR; the TCRdb copy retains only in-frame clones and omits some. V, J and clone size are taken as reported in that table, and D and trimming were inferred from the DNA itself. The sample records 210,000 or so clones, 84% being singletons. The origin of this receptor is a human donor in a cohort sampled during active COVID-19. Specimen: peripheral blood.

This CDR3 reads CASSPRRPGQGPTNTGELFF. The CDR3 DNA is TGCGCCAGCAGCCCTCGTAGGCCGGGACAGGGTCCTACGAACACCGGGGAGCTGTTTTTT. This chain connects TRBV5-1 to TRBJ2-2, with TRBD1 identical over 9 bases. This CDR3 is 20 amino acids long. Germline values: CDR1 SGHRS, CDR2 YFSETQ. After removal of 4 bases from V and 0 bases from J, the junction contained 16 bases not matched to a gene.